Following are 14 T cell receptor beta chains from one sample sequenced in a study of CD8+ T cells in alopecia areata. The treatment is: oral pan-JAK inhibitor, 5-10 mg twice daily. cDNA reverse transcribed from extracted RNA served as the sequencing template. Repertoires were generated with immunoSEQ multiplex PCR, while TCRdb's copy carries only in-frame clones and drops some. The sample contains around 300,000 clones, about 62% of which appear only once. The sample was CD4+ T cells sorted from blood, taken around week 54, from a patient treated with tofacitinib. The receptors come from a human donor with alopecia areata.

V gene TRBV11-1 combines with J gene TRBJ2-1, with D possibly being TRBD2 (5 bases). Trimming took off 0 bases at V and 8 bases at J, with 14 bases between the two ends. The CDR3 has 15 amino acids. The germline V gene encodes CDR1 SGHAT and CDR2 FQDESV (reference sequence). Written as DNA, the CDR3 is TGTGCCAGCAGCTTAGCTATTGGCGGGTCGGATGAGCAGTTCTTC. The encoded protein is CASSLAIGGSDEQFF.

V is TRBV6-5 and J is TRBJ2-7, with D maybe TRBD2 (6 bases). Germline V lookup: CDR1 MNHEY, CDR2 SVGAGI. Trimming left V 5 bases short and J 4 bases short, with 15 bases between. CDR3 size: 14 residues. This chain's CDR3 is CASSPGTSLYEQYF. In DNA form, the CDR3 reads TGTGCCAGCAGTCCCGGGACTTCACTTTACGAGCAGTACTTC.

The chain couples TRBV30 to TRBJ1-2; TRBD1 matches at 12 bases. The germline V gene has CDR1 GTSNPN and CDR2 SVGIG (reference sequence). Trimming cost V 4 bases and J 4 bases; bases outside gene matches: 13. This CDR3 has 17 amino acids. CDR3 in amino acids: CAWTFPGQGAHGYGYTF. CDR3 nucleotide sequence: TGTGCCTGGACCTTCCCGGGACAGGGGGCGCACGGCTATGGCTACACCTTC.

The chain carries TRBV19 and TRBJ1-1; D unresolved. Deletions cut 7 bases from V and 9 bases from J, with 33 bases between. CDR1 LNHDA and CDR2 SQIVND come from the germline V gene (reference sequence). CDR3 length equals 18 residues. The CDR3 region is CASIHPSRSAESSRKAFF. The CDR3 coding sequence is TGTGCCAGTATCCACCCGAGCCGGAGCGCCGAGTCCTCCCGGAAAGCTTTCTTT.

The CDR3 DNA follows: TGTGCCAGCGCTGAGGGGGTGATTTACACAGATACGCAGTATTTT. It specifies CASAEGVIYTDTQYF. V is TRBV11-2 and J is TRBJ2-3; maybe TRBD1 (6 bases). The V gene's germline CDR1 is SGHAT and CDR2 FQNNGV. This CDR3 spans 15 amino acids. Trimming took off 8 bases at V and 2 bases at J, with 17 bases between the two ends.

The V and J genes are TRBV29-1 and TRBJ1-2; the D is unclear. CDR3 length equals 9 residues. Deletions cut 3 bases from V and 7 bases from J, with 3 bases between. Germline-derived CDR1 and CDR2 are SQVTM and ANQGSEA. CDR3 residues: CSVDPGYTF. Here the CDR3 DNA reads TGCAGCGTTGATCCTGGCTACACCTTC.

The chain combines TRBV5-6 with TRBJ1-5; TRBD1 matches at 7 bases. Germline trimming cut 3 bases from V and 0 bases from J; bases unmatched to any gene: 9. CDR1 and CDR2 (germline): SGHDT, YYEEEE. The CDR3 loop spans 17 amino acids. CDR3 coding DNA: TGTGCCAGCAGCTCCTGGAGGGACAGTTATAGCAATCAGCCCCAGCATTTT. It is translated as CASSSWRDSYSNQPQHF.

The chain recombines TRBV6-5 with TRBJ2-3; D possibly uses TRBD1 or TRBD2 (6 bases each). Germline loops: CDR1 MNHEY, CDR2 SVGAGI. The CDR3 consists of 14 residues. V was shortened by 0 bases and J by 6 bases, with 10 bases between the two germline ends. The CDR3 here is CASSYSGGGDTQYF. The DNA of the CDR3 is TGTGCCAGCAGTTACTCGGGGGGCGGGGATACGCAGTATTTT.

This clone was seen more than once but under ten times. This same CDR3 is encoded by further DNA sequences in the sample. The V gene is TRBV29-1, the J gene TRBJ1-2, with 9 bases matching TRBD1. The CDR3 covers 12 residues. With 4 bases clipped from V and 4 bases from J, the junction kept 1 base outside the gene matches. Germline CDR1 SQVTM, CDR2 ANQGSEA. As DNA, the CDR3 is TGCAGCGTTGGGGGACAGGGCTATGGCTACACCTTC. Translating it yields CSVGGQGYGYTF.

This clone was seen more than once but under ten times. V gene TRBV25-1 combines with J gene TRBJ2-1, with D perhaps matching TRBD1 (7 bases). Trimming removed 4 bases at V and 7 bases at J, with 11 bases between. The CDR3 runs 13 residues. Per the germline V gene, CDR1 is MGHDK and CDR2 is SYGVNS. In nucleotides, the CDR3 is TGTGCCAGCAGTGGGGCAGGGGGGAATGAGCAGTTCTTC. Translated: CASSGAGGNEQFF. The full variable domain, rest sourced from reference TRBV25-1 and TRBJ2-1, is EADIYQTPRYLVIGTGKKITLECSQTMGHDKMYWYQQDPGMELHLIHYSYGVNSTEKGDLSSESTVSRIRTEHFPLTLESARPSHTSQYLCASSGAGGNEQFFGPGTRLTVL.

The chain joins TRBV5-4 to TRBJ2-3; D not resolved. The V end lost 4 bases, the J end lost 7 bases, and 13 bases lay between the germline ends. The germline V gene encodes CDR1 SGHNT and CDR2 YYREEE (reference sequence). The CDR3 runs to 13 residues. DNA of the CDR3: TGTGCCAGCAGCGCATTCGGTGTCAATACGCAGTATTTT. Protein: CASSAFGVNTQYF.

The chain uses TRBV7-9 and TRBJ2-5; D gene ambiguous. CDR1 and CDR2 from the germline V gene are SEHNR and FQNEAQ (reference sequence). The ends were cut back, 6 bases at V and 3 bases at J, with 8 bases in the middle. The CDR3 spans 12 residues. CDR3 sequence: CASSWDEETQYF. The CDR3 DNA follows: TGTGCCAGCAGTTGGGATGAAGAGACCCAGTACTTC.

The rearrangement joins TRBV2 to TRBJ1-6, with 8 bases fitting TRBD1. This CDR3 region has 13 residues. From germline, CDR1 is SNHLY and CDR2 FYNNEI. V was pared by 5 bases and J by 8 bases, with 2 bases of the junction left unmatched. CDR3 residues: CASSQGADSPLHF. The CDR3 DNA follows: TGTGCCAGCAGTCAGGGGGCTGATTCACCCCTCCACTTT. Full variable domain (outside the CDR3, taken from reference TRBV2 and TRBJ1-6): EPEVTQTPSHQVTQMGQEVILRCVPISNHLYFYWYRQILGQKVEFLVSFYNNEISEKSEIFDDQFSVERPDGSNFTLKIRSTKLEDSAMYFCASSQGADSPLHFGNGTRLTVT.

The V gene is TRBV2, the J gene TRBJ2-3; D is perhaps TRBD2 (5 bases). The germline CDR1 and CDR2 sequences are SNHLY and FYNNEI. V lost 6 bases and J 1 base, leaving 8 bases between the germline ends. This CDR3 contains 13 residues. The CDR3 loop reads CASSRRGTDTQYF. The CDR3 DNA reads as TGTGCCAGCAGCAGGCGGGGCACAGATACGCAGTATTTT.